These T cell receptor beta chains were read from a single sample in a study of CD8+ T cells in alopecia areata. Assay: immunoSEQ multiplex PCR; the TCRdb copy retains only in-frame clones and omits some. The sample lists 120,000 or so clones; about 50% were seen once. Input material: NKG2D-low CD8+ T cells sorted from blood. The receptors were sampled from a human donor with alopecia areata. Each CDR3 is given with its conserved first and last residue. D genes are given only for firm matches. The size of a clone is reported for some rows only, either as once, few or many, or as a class for expanded clones.

TRBJ1-1 | TRBD1 | NA | TRBV29-1 | TGCAGCGACGGACAGGGGGCACGAGGGAACACTGAAGCTTTCTTT | CSDGQGARGNTEAFF
TRBJ2-7 | NA | NA | TRBV7-2 | TGTGCCAGCAGCCCCGGCCCTGACGAGCAGTACTTC | CASSPGPDEQYF
TRBJ2-3 | TRBD2 | few | TRBV6-4 | TGTGCCAGCAGTGAGACTAGCGGGGACAGCACAGATACGCAGTATTTT | CASSETSGDSTDTQYF
TRBJ1-2 | NA | once | TRBV7-9 | TGTGCCAGCAGCTTATCCGGGACGGCAAACTATGGCTACACCTTC | CASSLSGTANYGYTF
TRBJ2-1 | TRBD2 | few | TRBV12-5 | TGTGCTAGTGGTTTGGACGGGGAGGGTGAGCAGTTCTTC | CASGLDGEGEQFF
TRBJ2-1 | NA | few | TRBV29-1 | TGCAGCGACCCTGCCTACAATGAGCAGTTCTTC | CSDPAYNEQFF
TRBJ1-2 | TRBD1 | NA | TRBV30 | TGTGCCTGGAACACACTTCTTGGCAGGGGGCCAGATCCGAACTATGGCTACACCTTC | CAWNTLLGRGPDPNYGYTF
TRBJ2-5 | NA | NA | TRBV29-1 | TGCAGCGTGGAAGCGAATGTCGGGACCCAGTACTTC | CSVEANVGTQYF
TRBJ2-7 | NA | once | TRBV5-6 | TGTGCCAGCAGCTTGGAAATAGGCGAGCAGTACTTC | CASSLEIGEQYF
TRBJ2-5 | TRBD2 | NA | TRBV7-2 | TGTGCCAGCAGCCTCGGGCGGGAGTTCCACTTC | CASSLGREFHF
TRBJ1-1 | TRBD1 | NA | TRBV4-1 | TGCGCCAGCAGCCAGGACAGGGGGGACACTGAAGCTTTCTTT | CASSQDRGDTEAFF
TRBJ2-5 | NA | NA | TRBV29-1 | TGCAGCGTTGAAGGACAGCTCCAAGAGACCCAGTACTTC | CSVEGQLQETQYF
TRBJ2-2 | NA | NA | TRBV30 | TGTGCCCAGAGGGCACCTTTTTCGAACACCGGGGAGCTGTTTTTT | CAQRAPFSNTGELFF
TRBJ2-1 | NA | NA | TRBV6-5 | TGTGCCAGCAGAGGGGTAAATGAGCAGTTCTTC | CASRGVNEQFF
TRBJ2-5 | TRBD2 | NA | TRBV29-1 | TGCAGCGCCAGACTAGCGGGTGGGAGAGAGACCCAGTACTTC | CSARLAGGRETQYF
TRBJ1-2 | TRBD1 | once | TRBV2 | TGTGCCAGCCTAGGAGGACAGGGAAATGGCTACACCTTC | CASLGGQGNGYTF
TRBJ2-2 | NA | few | TRBV12-5 | TGTGCTAGTGGGCCTTACACCGGGGAGCTGTTTTTT | CASGPYTGELFF
TRBJ2-3 | NA | once | TRBV30 | TGTGCCTGGACTCCTCTGGCCCCAGATACGCAGTATTTT | CAWTPLAPDTQYF
TRBJ2-5 | NA | NA | TRBV27 | TGTGCCAGCAGTTATGGCGGGGACCAAGAGACCCAGTACTTC | CASSYGGDQETQYF
TRBJ2-2 | NA | NA | TRBV29-1 | TGCAGCGTTTTTCGGCCGACAGTGAACACCGGGGAGCTGTTTTTT | CSVFRPTVNTGELFF
TRBJ2-3 | NA | NA | TRBV30 | TGTGCCTACAGTAGGGATGCCGCAGATACGCAGTATTTT | CAYSRDAADTQYF
TRBJ1-1 | NA | NA | TRBV28 | TGTGCCAGCAGTCTAGGGGGGACCATACAAGCTTTCTTT | CASSLGGTIQAFF
TRBJ2-3 | NA | few | TRBV19 | TGTGCCAGTAGTATGGACACAGATACGCAGTATTTT | CASSMDTDTQYF
TRBJ1-6 | NA | NA | TRBV7-9 | TGTGCCAGCAGTCAATCGGGGGATAATTCACCCCTCCACTTT | CASSQSGDNSPLHF
TRBJ2-7 | NA | NA | TRBV4-1 | TGTGCCAGCAGCCAAGATGAGACAGGCTCCTACGAGCAGTACTTC | CASSQDETGSYEQYF
TRBJ1-1 | NA | few | TRBV5-6 | TGTGCCAGCAGCGATACGGTGAACACTGAAGCTTTCTTT | CASSDTVNTEAFF
TRBJ2-3 | NA | NA | TRBV6-5 | TGTGCCAGCAGTAACGCAGAAACAGATACGCAGTATTTT | CASSNAETDTQYF
TRBJ2-2 | NA | NA | TRBV4-3 | TGCGCCAGCAGCCAAGGACCGGGGGCCGGGGAGCTGTTTTTT | CASSQGPGAGELFF
TRBJ2-1 | TRBD1 | NA | TRBV6-5 | TGTGCCAGCAGTTATGGGACAGGTTCCTACAATGAGCAGTTCTTC | CASSYGTGSYNEQFF
TRBJ2-1 | NA | few | TRBV29-1 | TGCAGCGTTCCCTGGGCGGGACATGAGCAGTTCTTC | CSVPWAGHEQFF
TRBJ2-1 | TRBD2 | few | TRBV29-1 | TGCAGCGTTGGGGCGGGGGACTATTACAATGAGCAGTTCTTC | CSVGAGDYYNEQFF
TRBJ1-2 | NA | NA | TRBV29-1 | TGCAGCGTTGAAGACCAGGCAGAGATCGGCTATGGCTACACCTTC | CSVEDQAEIGYGYTF
TRBJ2-1 | NA | few | TRBV29-1 | TGCAGCGTTGAAGACCTTCGGGCCCTCAGCAATGAGCAGTTCTTC | CSVEDLRALSNEQFF
TRBJ2-2 | NA | once | TRBV11-2 | TGTGCCAGCAGCGATAGCGACACCGGGGAGCTGTTTTTT | CASSDSDTGELFF
TRBJ1-2 | NA | NA | TRBV29-1 | TGCAGCGTTGTTGGGGGTGGCTACACCTTC | CSVVGGGYTF
TRBJ2-1 | NA | NA | TRBV29-1 | TGCAGCGTTGATGCCAGGGACAATGAGCAGTTCTTC | CSVDARDNEQFF
TRBJ1-2 | NA | NA | TRBV11-3 | TGTGCCAGCAGCCTCGCCCCGGGAGGGGTAACCGGCTACACCTTC | CASSLAPGGVTGYTF
TRBJ2-7 | NA | few | TRBV27 | TGTGCCAGCAAAATTTCGGGGCGTATTGGCGAGCAGTACTTC | CASKISGRIGEQYF
TRBJ2-3 | NA | few | TRBV28 | TGTGCCACCTTCGACGGTTATACGCAGTATTTT | CATFDGYTQYF
TRBJ2-1 | NA | NA | TRBV30 | TGTGCCTGGAGTGGATTCGATTCCAGCGGAACCTACAATGAGCAGTTCTTC | CAWSGFDSSGTYNEQFF
TRBJ1-5 | NA | few | TRBV28 | TGTGCCAGCAGTTTCATTACCGGGACGGACGTTTATAGCAATCAGCCCCAGCATTTT | CASSFITGTDVYSNQPQHF
TRBJ2-7 | NA | few | TRBV29-1 | TGCAGCGCGGCGTACTCCTACGAGCAGTACTTC | CSAAYSYEQYF
TRBJ1-1 | NA | once | TRBV30 | TGTGCCTGTACACCCCCGAACACTGAAGCTTTCTTT | CACTPPNTEAFF
TRBJ2-5 | NA | NA | TRBV7-9 | TGTGCCAGCAGCTTAGGAGGGATGGAGACCCAGTACTTC | CASSLGGMETQYF
TRBJ2-4 | TRBD1 | NA | TRBV29-1 | TGCAGCGTCGATAACCCTACAGGGGCTTCAGCCAAAAACATTCAGTACTTC | CSVDNPTGASAKNIQYF
TRBJ2-7 | NA | once | TRBV23-1 | TGCGCCAGCAGCCTCGGCGGACTCGTTTCCTACGAGCAGTACTTC | CASSLGGLVSYEQYF
TRBJ2-1 | NA | NA | TRBV7-9 | TGTGCCAGCAGCGAACAGCAGTTCTTC | CASSEQQFF
TRBJ1-1 | NA | NA | TRBV2 | TGTGCCAGCAGGCAGGGAGACACTGAAGCTTTCTTT | CASRQGDTEAFF
TRBJ2-7 | NA | NA | TRBV23-1 | TGCGCCAGGGTCAGGGACTACGAGCAGTACTTC | CARVRDYEQYF
TRBJ2-1 | TRBD2 | once | TRBV6-5 | TGTGCCAGCAGGGGAGGGCCCCCTGAGCAGTTCTTC | CASRGGPPEQFF
TRBJ2-3 | NA | NA | TRBV27 | TGTGCCAGCAGTTTAAGGGGAACAGATACGCAGTATTTT | CASSLRGTDTQYF
TRBJ2-7 | NA | few | TRBV28 | TGTGCCAGCAGTCCCCCAAGCTCCTACGAGCAGTACTTC | CASSPPSSYEQYF
TRBJ2-5 | NA | few | TRBV29-1 | TGCAGCGTTGAAGGGGGAGCGGTTCAAGAGACCCAGTACTTC | CSVEGGAVQETQYF